These T cell receptor beta chains were read from a single sample in a study of OX40 agonist ivuxolimab in advanced cancers. Measured with immunoSEQ multiplex PCR; TCRdb has only the in-frame clones, and not every one. Seen here are approximately 100,000 clones, approximately 85% observed once, and the top ten hold approximately 4.2%. Sequenced here: CD4+ or CD8+ T cells sorted from blood, sampled in a trial of the OX40 agonist ivuxolimab. The receptor set was obtained from an adult with an advanced solid tumor such as melanoma, head and neck, liver or kidney cancer. CDR3s include the opening cysteine and the closing phenylalanine or tryptophan. Each record gives: clone size, D gene, V gene, J gene, CDR3 protein, CDR3 DNA. The D gene is left open where the match is weak. Clone sizes are given selectively: once, few, many, or a class where the clone is expanded.

once,.,TRBV11-2,TRBJ2-5,CASSLVRSQETQYF,TGTGCCAGCAGCTTAGTTAGATCCCAAGAGACCCAGTACTTC
few,.,TRBV10-3,TRBJ2-7,CAIKGTAVSYEQYF,TGTGCCATCAAGGGGACGGCGGTCTCCTACGAGCAGTACTTC
.,.,TRBV19,TRBJ2-2,CASSPQATNTGELFF,TGTGCCAGTAGTCCCCAGGCAACGAACACCGGGGAGCTGTTTTTT
.,.,TRBV7-8,TRBJ1-3,CASSLVGQILLSGNTIYF,TGTGCCAGCAGCTTAGTTGGACAGATTCTACTCTCTGGAAACACCATATATTTT
.,.,TRBV18,TRBJ2-1,CASSPGVGPGPTIYNEQFF,TGTGCCAGCTCACCAGGAGTAGGTCCGGGACCCACTATATACAATGAGCAGTTCTTC
.,.,TRBV6-6,TRBJ2-2,CASSYSVGDTGELFF,TGTGCCAGCAGTTACTCGGTAGGAGACACCGGGGAGCTGTTTTTT
.,.,TRBV7-3,TRBJ2-3,CASSLSAGSTDTQYF,TGTGCCAGCAGCTTATCCGCGGGCTCCACAGATACGCAGTATTTT
.,TRBD1,TRBV7-9,TRBJ2-1,CASSESRGTGYNEQFF,TGTGCCAGCAGCGAAAGCCGAGGGACAGGATACAATGAGCAGTTCTTC
once,TRBD2,TRBV6-5,TRBJ2-3,CASRYRTSGYTDTQYF,TGTGCCAGCAGGTACCGGACTAGCGGTTACACAGATACGCAGTATTTT
.,.,TRBV28,TRBJ2-1,CASRLFHRVGEQFF,TGTGCCAGCAGACTTTTCCACAGGGTGGGGGAGCAGTTCTTC
.,TRBD2,TRBV2,TRBJ2-1,CASSGSREGRSYNEQFF,TGTGCCAGCAGTGGGTCGCGGGAGGGCCGATCCTACAATGAGCAGTTCTTC
.,.,TRBV10-2,TRBJ2-1,CASSEGSYNEQFF,TGCGCCAGCAGTGAGGGGAGCTACAATGAGCAGTTCTTC
.,.,TRBV19,TRBJ2-5,CASSINSESGMTQYF,TGTGCCAGTAGTATTAATTCGGAGAGTGGTATGACCCAGTACTTC
.,.,TRBV28,TRBJ1-2,CASSLPGANYGYTF,TGTGCCAGCAGTCTGCCGGGAGCTAACTATGGCTACACCTTC
few,.,TRBV14,TRBJ2-1,CASSLSTRNNEQFF,TGTGCCAGCAGTCTCTCCACTAGAAACAATGAGCAGTTCTTC
.,.,TRBV6-5,TRBJ2-7,CASRGYYEQYF,TGTGCCAGCAGGGGTTACTACGAGCAGTACTTC
.,.,TRBV11-3,TRBJ2-7,CASRRGGDSGPYEQYF,TGTGCCAGCAGAAGAGGAGGGGACAGCGGCCCCTACGAGCAGTACTTC
.,TRBD1,TRBV7-2,TRBJ2-5,CASSPTDRGRRGETQYF,TGTGCCAGCAGCCCCACGGACAGGGGGCGCCGTGGGGAGACCCAGTACTTC
.,TRBD2,TRBV4-3,TRBJ2-5,CASSPRAGASGEETQYF,TGCGCCAGCAGCCCAAGGGCTGGCGCTAGCGGGGAAGAGACCCAGTACTTC
.,TRBD2,TRBV10-3,TRBJ2-1,CAISAPSGGLNDNEQFF,TGTGCCATCAGTGCCCCTAGCGGGGGACTAAATGACAATGAGCAGTTCTTC
.,.,TRBV28,TRBJ1-1,CASSPNDKDTEAFF,TGTGCCAGCAGTCCCAACGACAAAGACACTGAAGCTTTCTTT
.,TRBD1,TRBV9,TRBJ2-7,CASSVEGTGLSYEQYF,TGTGCCAGCAGCGTAGAGGGGACAGGGCTCTCCTACGAGCAGTACTTC
.,TRBD2,TRBV4-1,TRBJ2-3,CASRKGALAGSTDTQYF,TGCGCCAGCAGAAAAGGGGCACTAGCGGGGAGCACAGATACGCAGTATTTT
.,.,TRBV4-1,TRBJ2-7,CASSLLTNYEQYF,TGCGCCAGCAGCCTCCTGACTAACTACGAGCAGTACTTC
.,.,TRBV2,TRBJ2-3,CVGSETDTQYF,TGTGTCGGCAGCGAAACAGATACGCAGTATTTT
few,TRBD2,TRBV11-1,TRBJ2-7,CASSLGTGLVYEQYF,TGTGCCAGCAGCTTAGGGACCGGACTAGTTTACGAGCAGTACTTC
.,.,TRBV5-1,TRBJ2-2,CASSFRDSNTGELFF,TGCGCCAGCAGCTTTCGAGACAGCAACACCGGGGAGCTGTTTTTT
.,TRBD1,TRBV9,TRBJ2-7,CASTLGTGSSYEQYF,TGTGCCAGCACCCTTGGGACAGGGAGCTCCTACGAGCAGTACTTC
.,.,TRBV19,TRBJ2-2,CASSLDKNTGELFF,TGTGCCAGTAGTCTGGACAAGAACACCGGGGAGCTGTTTTTT
.,.,TRBV1,TRBJ1-4,CTSSPGSKDPTNEKLFF,TGCACCAGCAGCCCTGGCTCTAAGGACCCAACTAATGAAAAACTGTTTTTT
few,.,TRBV6-6,TRBJ2-6,CASSSTSSGANVLTF,TGTGCCAGCAGTTCCACCTCCTCTGGGGCCAACGTCCTGACTTTC
.,TRBD2,TRBV27,TRBJ2-2,CASSPDFSGTFAGELFF,TGTGCCAGCAGTCCCGACTTTAGCGGGACGTTCGCCGGGGAGCTGTTTTTT
.,TRBD1,TRBV13,TRBJ1-1,CASRFGQAEAFF,TGTGCCAGCAGGTTCGGACAGGCTGAAGCTTTCTTT
.,TRBD2,TRBV27,TRBJ2-1,CASSLSSGSSYNEQFF,TGTGCCAGCAGTTTATCTAGCGGGTCCTCCTACAATGAGCAGTTCTTC
.,.,TRBV19,TRBJ1-5,CASRQGRQPQHF,TGTGCCAGTAGGCAGGGTCGTCAGCCCCAGCATTTT
.,TRBD1,TRBV7-9,TRBJ2-7,CASSLGQGLSYEQYF,TGTGCCAGCAGCTTGGGACAGGGGCTCTCCTACGAGCAGTACTTC
.,TRBD1,TRBV5-1,TRBJ1-2,CASSFAGGEGYTF,TGCGCCAGCAGCTTTGCAGGGGGCGAAGGCTACACCTTC
.,.,TRBV7-2,TRBJ2-7,CASSLPTVNEQYF,TGTGCCAGCAGCCTACCGACAGTTAACGAGCAGTACTTC
.,TRBD2,TRBV7-3,TRBJ2-7,CASSLREGPGQYF,TGTGCCAGCAGCTTGCGGGAGGGCCCAGGGCAGTACTTC
.,TRBD2,TRBV11-3,TRBJ2-5,CASSPGLAASGETQYF,TGTGCCAGCAGCCCCGGACTAGCGGCCAGTGGGGAGACCCAGTACTTC
.,TRBD2,TRBV7-2,TRBJ2-3,CASSLDGRREDTQYF,TGTGCCAGCAGCTTAGACGGGAGGAGAGAAGATACGCAGTATTTT
.,TRBD1,TRBV7-9,TRBJ1-2,CASSASGQGVYGYTF,TGTGCCAGCAGCGCCTCCGGACAGGGGGTCTATGGCTACACCTTC
.,.,TRBV4-2,TRBJ2-2,CASSQDVSGSTGELFF,TGTGCCAGCAGCCAAGATGTTTCTGGGTCAACCGGGGAGCTGTTTTTT
.,TRBD1,TRBV18,TRBJ2-1,CASSPTTGMSYNEQFF,TGTGCCAGCTCACCTACGACAGGGATGTCCTACAATGAGCAGTTCTTC
.,TRBD1,TRBV10-3,TRBJ2-1,CAISEGQGRDEQFF,TGTGCCATCAGTGAGGGACAGGGCAGGGATGAGCAGTTCTTC
.,TRBD1,TRBV27,TRBJ2-3,CASSQFRDREHTQYF,TGTGCCAGCAGCCAATTCCGGGACAGGGAGCATACGCAGTATTTT
.,.,TRBV28,TRBJ2-5,CASRQGGLETQYF,TGTGCCAGCAGGCAGGGAGGCCTTGAGACCCAGTACTTC
.,TRBD1,TRBV5-1,TRBJ2-7,CASSLLIGTGLSEQYF,TGCGCCAGCAGCTTGTTGATCGGGACAGGGTTATCCGAGCAGTACTTC